These T cell receptor beta chains were read from a single sample in a study of T cell responses to AZD1222 COVID-19 vaccine. The data were produced by immunoSEQ multiplex PCR, yet TCRdb's version contains in-frame clones alone and is incomplete. This sample has about 130,000 clones, with about 92% found just once. The sample in question was peripheral blood, obtained on day 0 of MenACWY control vaccination. The receptors come from an adult in good health. The CDR3 runs from the conserved cysteine through the conserved F or W. A D gene is named only where the DNA matches it firmly. Clone size appears in some rows only: once, few, many, or a class for an expanded clone.

j_gene | v_gene | d_gene | abundance | CDR3aa | CDR3nt
TRBJ2-2 | TRBV11-2 | . | . | CASSLTSTTSNTGELFF | TGTGCCAGCAGCTTAACGTCAACCACTTCTAACACCGGGGAGCTGTTTTTT
TRBJ1-1 | TRBV11-3 | . | . | CASSLGGSQAFF | TGTGCCAGCAGCTTAGGAGGGTCCCAAGCTTTCTTT
TRBJ1-1 | TRBV10-2 | TRBD1 | . | CASSELTGYNGMNTEAFF | TGCGCCAGCAGTGAGTTGACAGGGTATAACGGCATGAACACTGAAGCTTTCTTT
TRBJ1-1 | TRBV12-3/TRBV12-4 | TRBD1 | . | CASSSGTGLEAFF | TGTGCCAGCAGTAGCGGGACAGGACTTGAAGCTTTCTTT
TRBJ2-2 | TRBV11-2 | . | . | CASSAMRVPGELFF | TGTGCCAGCAGCGCAATGCGGGTGCCCGGGGAGCTGTTTTTT
TRBJ1-4 | TRBV5-6 | TRBD1 | . | CASSLGTGKNEKLFF | TGTGCCAGCAGCCTAGGGACAGGAAAAAATGAAAAACTGTTTTTT
TRBJ2-7 | TRBV19 | TRBD1 | . | CASSAAGTGARPGSYEQYF | TGTGCCAGTAGTGCCGCCGGGACAGGGGCCCGACCCGGTTCCTACGAGCAGTACTTC
TRBJ1-3 | TRBV6-5 | . | . | CASLDPRVGGNTIYF | TGTGCCAGCCTTGACCCAAGGGTGGGAGGAAACACCATATATTTT
TRBJ1-2 | TRBV23-1 | . | few | CASSQRPEDRAYGYTF | TGCGCCAGCAGTCAGCGCCCGGAGGACAGAGCATATGGCTACACCTTC
TRBJ1-1 | TRBV13 | TRBD1 | . | CASRGTAGQGGMNTEAFF | TGTGCCAGCAGGGGAACGGCGGGACAGGGAGGCATGAACACTGAAGCTTTCTTT
TRBJ2-2 | TRBV19 | . | . | CASTDIALDQNTGELFF | TGTGCCAGTACCGACATCGCCCTCGACCAGAACACCGGGGAGCTGTTTTTT
TRBJ1-1 | TRBV27 | . | . | CASTPSMGDAEAFF | TGTGCCAGCACCCCATCCATGGGCGACGCTGAAGCTTTCTTT
TRBJ2-6 | TRBV7-9 | . | . | CASSLSESGANVLTF | TGTGCCAGCAGCTTATCTGAATCTGGGGCCAACGTCCTGACTTTC
TRBJ2-3 | TRBV7-8 | . | . | CASSSPTVTDTQYF | TGTGCCAGCAGCTCCCCCACGGTCACAGATACGCAGTATTTT
TRBJ2-1 | TRBV5-1 | . | . | CASSLSLDEQFF | TGCGCCAGCAGCCTATCCTTGGATGAGCAGTTCTTC
TRBJ1-3 | TRBV3-1/TRBV3-2 | . | . | CASSHRASSGNTIYF | TGTGCCAGCAGCCACCGGGCGAGCTCTGGAAACACCATATATTTT
TRBJ1-2 | TRBV10-3 | . | . | CAIRQSTNYGYTF | TGTGCCATCCGCCAGTCTACTAACTATGGCTACACCTTC
TRBJ1-1 | TRBV2 | TRBD1 | . | CASIGGRGRTEAFF | TGTGCCAGCATCGGGGGCAGGGGGAGGACTGAAGCTTTCTTT
TRBJ2-1 | TRBV7-9 | . | . | CASSYAGAGPNEQFF | TGTGCCAGCAGCTACGCAGGGGCTGGTCCAAATGAGCAGTTCTTC
TRBJ1-4 | TRBV10-2 | . | . | CASSASHLEKLFF | TGCGCCAGCAGTGCCTCCCACCTAGAAAAACTGTTTTTT
TRBJ1-5 | TRBV2 | . | . | CASGRGSNQPQHF | TGTGCCAGCGGGAGGGGAAGCAATCAGCCCCAGCATTTT
TRBJ1-3 | TRBV29-1 | TRBD1 | . | CSVGTGAGNTIYF | TGCAGCGTCGGGACAGGGGCTGGAAACACCATATATTTT
TRBJ2-5 | TRBV24-1 | TRBD1 | . | CATSDRQGRTQYF | TGTGCCACCAGTGACAGACAGGGCCGGACCCAGTACTTC
TRBJ2-1 | TRBV2 | TRBD2 | . | CASSDKLAGGDEQFF | TGTGCCAGCAGTGATAAACTAGCGGGAGGGGATGAGCAGTTCTTC
TRBJ1-2 | TRBV5-4 | TRBD1 | . | CASSSQGVGYGYTF | TGTGCCAGCAGCTCGCAGGGGGTGGGCTATGGCTACACCTTC
TRBJ2-7 | TRBV5-1 | TRBD2 | . | CASSRDQGLAGGYEQYF | TGCGCCAGCAGCCGCGATCAGGGTTTAGCGGGAGGCTACGAGCAGTACTTC
TRBJ2-4 | TRBV10-3 | . | . | CAISEGVGVAKNIQYF | TGTGCCATCAGTGAGGGGGTAGGGGTGGCCAAAAACATTCAGTACTTC
TRBJ2-4 | TRBV7-2 | . | . | CASTPPGLPKNIQYF | TGTGCCAGCACCCCTCCAGGACTACCCAAAAACATTCAGTACTTC
TRBJ1-2 | TRBV3-1/TRBV3-2 | TRBD1 | once | CASSPGQVPLLGGYTF | TGTGCCAGCAGCCCCGGACAGGTTCCCCTCCTAGGTGGCTACACCTTC
TRBJ1-4 | TRBV4-1 | . | . | CASSQQKGGRNEKLFF | TGCGCCAGCAGCCAACAGAAGGGGGGGCGTAATGAAAAACTGTTTTTT
TRBJ1-1 | TRBV19 | . | . | CASSIWSEAFF | TGTGCCAGTAGTATCTGGAGTGAAGCTTTCTTT
TRBJ2-4 | TRBV28 | TRBD2 | once | CASSFPSSGLAKNIQYF | TGTGCCAGCAGTTTCCCCTCTAGCGGTCTAGCCAAAAACATTCAGTACTTC
TRBJ1-6 | TRBV25-1 | TRBD1 | . | CASSRPGQGYSPLHF | TGTGCCAGCAGTCGGCCGGGACAGGGATATTCACCCCTCCACTTT
TRBJ2-5 | TRBV19 | . | . | CASSMSGVLGETQYF | TGTGCCAGTAGTATGTCGGGGGTCTTGGGAGAGACCCAGTACTTC
TRBJ1-4 | TRBV6-5 | TRBD1 | . | CASATGGATNEKLFF | TGTGCCAGCGCGACAGGGGGCGCAACTAATGAAAAACTGTTTTTT
TRBJ2-3 | TRBV24-1 | TRBD2 | . | CATSDPASGGVTDTQYF | TGTGCCACCAGTGACCCCGCTAGCGGGGGTGTTACAGATACGCAGTATTTT
TRBJ2-6 | TRBV28 | . | . | CASSLRRTASGANVLTF | TGTGCCAGCAGTTTACGCCGCACAGCCTCTGGGGCCAACGTCCTGACTTTC
TRBJ1-4 | TRBV28 | . | . | CASSQTGATNEKLFF | TGTGCCAGCAGTCAAACAGGCGCAACTAATGAAAAACTGTTTTTT
TRBJ1-2 | TRBV7-8 | TRBD1 | . | CASSLANRGVGNYGYTF | TGTGCCAGCAGCTTAGCGAACAGGGGAGTTGGTAACTATGGCTACACCTTC
TRBJ2-2 | TRBV18 | TRBD2 | . | CASSPPSSGIHGELFF | TGTGCCAGCTCACCACCGTCTAGCGGGATTCACGGGGAGCTGTTTTTT
TRBJ2-7 | TRBV7-2 | . | . | CASSLGLTTHEQYF | TGTGCCAGCAGCTTAGGACTGACTACCCACGAGCAGTACTTC
TRBJ2-3 | TRBV28 | . | once | CASSPPGGGTDTQYF | TGTGCCAGCAGTCCACCAGGGGGGGGCACAGATACGCAGTATTTT
TRBJ2-7 | TRBV9 | TRBD2 | . | CASSEGTSGRYEQYF | TGTGCCAGCAGCGAAGGGACTAGCGGGAGGTACGAGCAGTACTTC
TRBJ2-3 | TRBV9 | . | . | CASSGGLRTDTQYF | TGTGCCAGCAGCGGCGGACTTCGCACAGATACGCAGTATTTT